Listed below are T cell receptor beta chains from one sample, sequenced in a study of tissue T cells after allogeneic stem cell transplantation. The table came from immunoSEQ multiplex PCR; TCRdb's copy has only in-frame clones and leaves some out. The sample records 9,800 or so clones, about 69% being singletons. The specimen comprised tissue from the stomach, sampled at autopsy. Receptor source: a male donor older than 55 with lung cancer. The CDR3 runs from the conserved cysteine through the conserved F or W. The D gene is left open where the match is weak. Rows give clone size only sometimes, using once, few, many, or a class for an expanded clone.

d_call clone_size j_call v_call cdr3_aa cdr3_nt
- - TRBJ1-2 TRBV29-1 CSVLGPSYGYTF TGCAGCGTTCTAGGGCCTAGCTATGGCTACACCTTC
TRBD1 - TRBJ1-6 TRBV5-6 CASSRNRGSYNSPLHF TGTGCCAGCAGCCGAAACAGGGGCTCCTATAATTCACCCCTCCACTTT
- once TRBJ2-7 TRBV20-1 CSASLGGSTYEQYF TGCAGTGCTAGTTTGGGGGGATCCACCTACGAGCAGTACTTC
- - TRBJ2-7 TRBV7-2 CASSLVGSPYEQYF TGTGCCAGCAGCTTAGTCGGATCTCCCTACGAGCAGTACTTC
- - TRBJ2-2 TRBV7-9 CASTIEGNTGELFF TGTGCCAGCACCATCGAAGGGAACACCGGGGAGCTGTTTTTT
TRBD2 - TRBJ2-7 TRBV6-6 CAIQNPASGVYF TGTGCCATCCAAAACCCGGCTAGCGGGGTGTACTTC
- - TRBJ2-3 TRBV7-2 CASSFSGGTDTQYF TGTGCCAGCAGCTTTTCCGGGGGCACAGATACGCAGTATTTT
- - TRBJ2-1 TRBV6-1 CASSESSGGFNEQFF TGTGCCAGCAGTGAAAGTAGTGGGGGATTCAATGAGCAGTTCTTC
TRBD2 medium-sized TRBJ2-7 TRBV4-2 CASSPGLAGTYEQYF TGTGCCAGCAGCCCCGGACTAGCGGGGACCTACGAGCAGTACTTC
TRBD1 - TRBJ2-2 TRBV6-8 CASSYRPGTGRGGELFF TGTGCCAGCAGTTACCGACCCGGGACAGGGCGGGGCGGGGAGCTGTTTTTT
- - TRBJ1-5 TRBV6-5 CATAGRFSNQPQHF TGTGCCACCGCGGGCAGATTTAGCAATCAGCCCCAGCATTTT
TRBD1 - TRBJ1-5 TRBV2 CASSSGQAWNQPQHF TGTGCCAGCAGCTCGGGACAGGCCTGGAATCAGCCCCAGCATTTT
TRBD1 medium-sized TRBJ1-4 TRBV28 CASTTGGEEKLFF TGTGCCAGCACCACAGGGGGCGAAGAAAAACTGTTTTTT
- - TRBJ2-5 TRBV5-4 CASSLGTGAGETQYF TGTGCCAGCAGCTTGGGGACGGGAGCAGGGGAGACCCAGTACTTC
- - TRBJ2-2 TRBV7-2 CASSFLARTGELFF TGTGCCAGCAGCTTTCTGGCCCGGACCGGGGAGCTGTTTTTT
TRBD2 - TRBJ2-7 TRBV5-1 CASSSGTSGYEQYF TGCGCCAGCAGCTCCGGGACTAGCGGATACGAGCAGTACTTC
- - TRBJ1-1 TRBV21-1 CASSKDVARKTFF TGTGCCAGCAGCAAAGACGTGGCGCGGAAGACTTTCTTT
TRBD1 - TRBJ1-2 TRBV6-6 CASSQGASYGYTF TGTGCCAGCAGCCAGGGGGCATCCTATGGCTACACCTTC
TRBD2 - TRBJ2-5 TRBV9 CASSVGPSGGEETQYF TGTGCCAGCAGCGTAGGTCCTAGCGGGGGGGAAGAGACCCAGTACTTC
TRBD2 - TRBJ2-3 TRBV28 CASSSTGGGTDTQYF TGTGCCAGCAGTTCGACGGGAGGGGGCACAGATACGCAGTATTTT
- - TRBJ2-7 TRBV6-2/TRBV6-3 CASSLTGLDEQYF TGTGCCAGCAGCTTAACAGGATTGGACGAGCAGTACTTC
TRBD1 once TRBJ1-1 TRBV5-8 CASSLVRGSTEAFF TGTGCCAGCAGCTTGGTCAGGGGGAGCACTGAAGCTTTCTTT
TRBD1 - TRBJ1-6 TRBV6-5 CASSYAQGANSPLHF TGTGCCAGCAGTTACGCTCAGGGGGCTAATTCACCCCTCCACTTT
- - TRBJ1-5 TRBV10-3 CAISADYSNQPQHF TGTGCCATCAGTGCCGATTATAGCAATCAGCCCCAGCATTTT
- - TRBJ2-1 TRBV5-4 CASSRGPTNYNEQFF TGTGCCAGCAGCAGGGGACCGACGAACTACAATGAGCAGTTCTTC
- - TRBJ2-1 TRBV5-4 CASRAGYNEQFF TGTGCCAGCCGTGCAGGGTACAATGAGCAGTTCTTC
TRBD1 few TRBJ2-7 TRBV6-5 CASSPGQGGEQYF TGTGCCAGCAGCCCCGGACAGGGGGGCGAGCAGTACTTC
- once TRBJ2-5 TRBV12-3/TRBV12-4 CASSLQGQETQYF TGTGCCAGCAGTTTACAAGGCCAAGAGACCCAGTACTTC
TRBD1 - TRBJ2-2 TRBV14 CASSQSTGTGGFGELFF TGTGCCAGCAGCCAATCTACCGGGACAGGGGGCTTCGGGGAGCTGTTTTTT
- - TRBJ2-5 TRBV6-2/TRBV6-3 CASSYGGAARETQYF TGTGCCAGCAGTTACGGTGGGGCGGCTCGGGAGACCCAGTACTTC
- - TRBJ1-2 TRBV7-9 CASSRSYRETPGGYTF TGTGCCAGCAGCCGATCCTACAGGGAGACCCCGGGTGGCTACACCTTC
- few TRBJ2-2 TRBV9 CASSVENTGELFF TGTGCCAGCAGCGTCGAGAACACCGGGGAGCTGTTTTTT
- - TRBJ2-7 TRBV5-4 CASSRDSPGTGDEQYF TGTGCCAGCAGTCGGGACTCTCCGGGGACTGGTGACGAGCAGTACTTC
- few TRBJ1-5 TRBV10-3 CAISEGRNSNQPQHF TGTGCCATCAGTGAGGGTAGAAATAGCAATCAGCCCCAGCATTTT
TRBD2 - TRBJ2-1 TRBV6-2/TRBV6-3 CASSLGLAGGLPLYNEQFF TGTGCCAGCAGCCTCGGACTAGCGGGAGGCCTTCCCTTATACAATGAGCAGTTCTTC
TRBD2 - TRBJ2-5 TRBV5-1 CASSPREGGGQETQYF TGCGCCAGCAGCCCCCGGGAGGGTGGGGGGCAAGAGACCCAGTACTTC
TRBD2 - TRBJ2-1 TRBV28 CASRTPGGRDEQFF TGTGCCAGCAGGACCCCGGGGGGGCGGGATGAGCAGTTCTTC
- - TRBJ1-2 TRBV6-5 CASSSYGYTF TGTGCCAGCAGTTCTTATGGCTACACCTTC
- - TRBJ1-5 TRBV2 CASSNRANQGQPQHF TGTGCCAGCAGTAACCGGGCCAACCAAGGTCAGCCCCAGCATTTT
TRBD2 - TRBJ2-7 TRBV5-1 CASSLAAGPYEQYF TGCGCCAGCAGCTTGGCAGCGGGACCTTACGAGCAGTACTTC
- - TRBJ1-2 TRBV2 CASTPGGAGYGYTF TGTGCCAGCACCCCTGGGGGGGCTGGGTATGGCTACACCTTC
- - TRBJ1-3 TRBV6-5 CASRWDTSSGNTIYF TGTGCCAGCAGGTGGGACACTAGCTCTGGAAACACCATATATTTT
- - TRBJ2-7 TRBV7-9 CASSLRRNRVTYEQYF TGTGCCAGCAGCTTAAGGCGGAACAGGGTGACCTACGAGCAGTACTTC
TRBD1 once TRBJ1-2 TRBV2 CASSGGTDSRLYGYTF TGTGCCAGCAGTGGGGGGACAGATTCACGGCTCTATGGCTACACCTTC
- - TRBJ2-5 TRBV7-3 CASSWGLQETQYF TGTGCCAGCAGCTGGGGACTCCAAGAGACCCAGTACTTC
TRBD1 - TRBJ2-2 TRBV29-1 CSVAVGQTTGELFF TGCAGCGTTGCGGTGGGACAGACCACCGGGGAGCTGTTTTTT
TRBD2 - TRBJ2-5 TRBV19 CASSVLAGGETQYF TGTGCCAGTAGTGTACTAGCGGGGGGAGAGACCCAGTACTTC
- - TRBJ1-1 TRBV3-1/TRBV3-2 CASSNRQVNTEAFF TGTGCCAGCAGCAACCGACAGGTGAACACTGAAGCTTTCTTT
TRBD1 - TRBJ1-4 TRBV6-1 CASSETGGEKLFF TGTGCCAGCAGTGAAACAGGGGGGGAAAAACTGTTTTTT
- few TRBJ1-5 TRBV19 CASSIDSLNQPQHF TGTGCCAGTAGCATTGACAGCCTCAATCAGCCCCAGCATTTT
- - TRBJ2-5 TRBV14 CASSQDFGWSETQYF TGTGCCAGCAGCCAAGATTTTGGATGGTCGGAGACCCAGTACTTC
- - TRBJ2-7 TRBV5-1 CASSLEGQGTGDEQYF TGCGCCAGCAGCTTGGAGGGGCAGGGGACTGGTGACGAGCAGTACTTC
- - TRBJ1-2 TRBV4-2 CASSQDRTGFGYTF TGTGCCAGCAGCCAAGATAGAACAGGGTTTGGCTACACCTTC
- - TRBJ2-1 TRBV6-6 CASRPAGASSYNEQFF TGTGCCAGCAGGCCTGCAGGGGCTAGCTCCTACAATGAGCAGTTCTTC
- - TRBJ1-1 TRBV5-1 CASSFGGEGTEAFF TGCGCCAGCAGCTTTGGCGGTGAGGGCACTGAAGCTTTCTTT
TRBD2 - TRBJ2-7 TRBV4-1 CASSRSGRTYEQYF TGCGCCAGCAGCCGTAGCGGGAGAACCTACGAGCAGTACTTC
TRBD2 - TRBJ2-1 TRBV7-6 CASSWTLAGSSYNEQFF TGTGCCAGCAGCTGGACTCTAGCGGGTAGCTCCTACAATGAGCAGTTCTTC
- once TRBJ1-4 TRBV28 CASSIWGRKLFF TGTGCCAGCTCGATCTGGGGGAGGAAACTGTTTTTT
- - TRBJ1-5 TRBV25-1 CASSGGLPNQPQHF TGTGCCAGCAGTGGAGGGTTACCCAATCAGCCCCAGCATTTT